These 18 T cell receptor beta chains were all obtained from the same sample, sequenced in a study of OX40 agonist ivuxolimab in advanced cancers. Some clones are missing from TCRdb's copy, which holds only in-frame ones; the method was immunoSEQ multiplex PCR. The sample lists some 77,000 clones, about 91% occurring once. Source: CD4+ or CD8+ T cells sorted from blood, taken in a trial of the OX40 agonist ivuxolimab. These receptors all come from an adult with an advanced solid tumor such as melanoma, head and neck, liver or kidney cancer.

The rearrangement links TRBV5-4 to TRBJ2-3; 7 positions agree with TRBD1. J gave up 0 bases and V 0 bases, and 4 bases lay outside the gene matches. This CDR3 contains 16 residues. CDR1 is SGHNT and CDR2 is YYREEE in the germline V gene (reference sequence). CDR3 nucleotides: TGTGCCAGCAGCTTGGAGGGGGCCCTTAGCACAGATACGCAGTATTTT. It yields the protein CASSLEGALSTDTQYF.

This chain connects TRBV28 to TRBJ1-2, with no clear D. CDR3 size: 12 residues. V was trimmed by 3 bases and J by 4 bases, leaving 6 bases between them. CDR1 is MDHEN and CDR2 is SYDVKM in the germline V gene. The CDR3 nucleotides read TGTGCCAGCAGTTTGAGGACCTATGGCTACACCTTC. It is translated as CASSLRTYGYTF.

The CDR3 nucleotides read TGCGCCAGCAGCTTGGTGAAGTTCCGGGGGAACACTGAAGCTTTCTTT. Amino acid sequence: CASSLVKFRGNTEAFF. J is TRBJ1-1 and V is TRBV5-1; D is ambiguous. V was trimmed by 0 bases and J by 1 base, leaving 13 bases between them. Per germline, CDR1 SGHRS and CDR2 YFSETQ. The CDR3 spans 16 residues.

The CDR3 here is CASSTYGTPGSGNTIYF. CDR3 in DNA: TGTGCCAGCAGCACGTACGGGACGCCCGGCTCTGGAAACACCATATATTTT. The rearrangement links TRBV7-2 to TRBJ1-3; tentative D call: TRBD1 (5 bases). The V gene lost 5 bases and the J gene lost 0 bases, with 17 bases spanning the gap. The germline gives CDR1 SGHTA, CDR2 FQGNSA. This CDR3 comprises 17 residues.

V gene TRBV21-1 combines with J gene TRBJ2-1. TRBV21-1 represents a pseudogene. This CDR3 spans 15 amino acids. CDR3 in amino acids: CASSKVMAANNEQFF. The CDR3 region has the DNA TGTGCCAGCAGCAAAGTTATGGCAGCAAACAATGAGCAGTTCTTC.

The CDR3 loop reads CASSPPSWQSATSTDTQYF. The CDR3 coding sequence is TGTGCCAGCAGCCCCCCCTCCTGGCAGTCAGCCACTAGCACAGATACGCAGTATTTT. This rearrangement joins TRBV28 to TRBJ2-3, with D uncertain. The CDR3 loop spans 19 amino acids. V was cut by 6 bases and J by 0 bases, with 25 bases left in between. Germline values: CDR1 MDHEN, CDR2 SYDVKM.

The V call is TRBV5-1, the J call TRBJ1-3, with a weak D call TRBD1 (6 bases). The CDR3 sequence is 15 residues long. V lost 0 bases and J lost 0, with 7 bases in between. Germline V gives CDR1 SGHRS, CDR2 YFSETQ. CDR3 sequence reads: CASSLGQASGNTIYF. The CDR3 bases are TGCGCCAGCAGCTTGGGACAGGCCTCTGGAAACACCATATATTTT.

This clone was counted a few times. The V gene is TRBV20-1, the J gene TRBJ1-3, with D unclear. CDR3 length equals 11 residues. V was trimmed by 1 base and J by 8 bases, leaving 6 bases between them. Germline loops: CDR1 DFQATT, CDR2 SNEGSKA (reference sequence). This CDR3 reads CSARVADTIYF. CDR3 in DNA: TGCAGTGCTAGAGTAGCGGACACCATATATTTT.

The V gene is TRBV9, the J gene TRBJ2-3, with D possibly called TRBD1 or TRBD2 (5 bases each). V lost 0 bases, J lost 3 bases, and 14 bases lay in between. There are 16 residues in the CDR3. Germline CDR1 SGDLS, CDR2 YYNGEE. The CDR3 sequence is CASSVEGSWGTDTQYF. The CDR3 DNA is TGTGCCAGCAGCGTAGAAGGGTCTTGGGGGACAGATACGCAGTATTTT. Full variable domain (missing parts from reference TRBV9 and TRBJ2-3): DSGVTQTPKHLITATGQRVTLRCSPRSGDLSVYWYQQSLDQGLQFLIQYYNGEERAKGNILERFSAQQFPDLHSELNLSSLELGDSALYFCASSVEGSWGTDTQYFGPGTRLTVL.

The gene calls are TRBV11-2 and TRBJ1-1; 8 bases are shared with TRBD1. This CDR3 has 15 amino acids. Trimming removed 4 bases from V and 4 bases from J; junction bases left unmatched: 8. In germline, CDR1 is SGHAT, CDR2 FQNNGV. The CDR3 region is CASSSIWTGFTEAFF. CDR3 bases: TGTGCCAGCAGCTCTATCTGGACAGGGTTCACTGAAGCTTTCTTT. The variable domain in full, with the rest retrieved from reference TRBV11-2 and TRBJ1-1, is EAGVAQSPRYKIIEKRQSVAFWCNPISGHATLYWYQQILGQGPKLLIQFQNNGVVDDSQLPKDRFSAERLKGVDSTLKIQPAKLEDSAVYLCASSSIWTGFTEAFFGQGTRLTVV.

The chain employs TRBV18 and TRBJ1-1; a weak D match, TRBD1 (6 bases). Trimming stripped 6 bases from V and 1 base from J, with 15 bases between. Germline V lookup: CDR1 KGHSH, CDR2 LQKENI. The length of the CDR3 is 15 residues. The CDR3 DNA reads TGTGCCAGCTCCGACGACAGGCCTAAGAACACTGAAGCTTTCTTT. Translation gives CASSDDRPKNTEAFF. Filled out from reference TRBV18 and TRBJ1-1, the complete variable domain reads NAGVMQNPRHLVRRRGQEARLRCSPMKGHSHVYWYRQLPEEGLKFMVYLQKENIIDESGMPKERFSAEFPKEGPSILRIQQVVRGDSAAYFCASSDDRPKNTEAFFGQGTRLTVV.

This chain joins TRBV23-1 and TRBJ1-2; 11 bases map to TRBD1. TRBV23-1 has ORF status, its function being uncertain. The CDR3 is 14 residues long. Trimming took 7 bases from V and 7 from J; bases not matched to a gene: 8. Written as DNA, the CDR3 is TGCGCCAGCATCGGACAGGGGGCGATTTGTGGCTACACCTTC. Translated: CASIGQGAICGYTF.

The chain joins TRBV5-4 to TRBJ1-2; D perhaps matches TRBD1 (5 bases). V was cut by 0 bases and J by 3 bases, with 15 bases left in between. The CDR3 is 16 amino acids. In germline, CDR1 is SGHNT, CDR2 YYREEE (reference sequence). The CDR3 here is CASSLGGGSRDYGYTF. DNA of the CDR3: TGTGCCAGCAGCTTGGGGGGGGGATCCCGCGACTATGGCTACACCTTC.

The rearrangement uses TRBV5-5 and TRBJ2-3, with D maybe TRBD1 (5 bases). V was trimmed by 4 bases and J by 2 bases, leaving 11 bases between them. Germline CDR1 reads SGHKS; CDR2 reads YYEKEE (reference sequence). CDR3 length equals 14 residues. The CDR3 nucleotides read TGTGCCAGCAGCCTGACAGAAAACACAGATACGCAGTATTTT. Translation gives CASSLTENTDTQYF.

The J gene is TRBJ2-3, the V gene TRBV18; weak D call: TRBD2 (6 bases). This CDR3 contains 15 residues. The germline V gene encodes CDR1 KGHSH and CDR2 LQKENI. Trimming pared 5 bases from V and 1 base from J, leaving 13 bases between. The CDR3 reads CASSGTGDRTDTQYF. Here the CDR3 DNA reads TGTGCCAGCTCAGGCACGGGGGACCGCACAGATACGCAGTATTTT.

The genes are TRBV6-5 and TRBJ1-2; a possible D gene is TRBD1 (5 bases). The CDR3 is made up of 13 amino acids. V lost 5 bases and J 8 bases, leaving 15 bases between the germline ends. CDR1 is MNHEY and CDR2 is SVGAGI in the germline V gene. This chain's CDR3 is CASSEGTAKGYTF. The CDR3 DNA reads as TGTGCCAGCAGTGAAGGGACGGCTAAGGGCTACACCTTC.

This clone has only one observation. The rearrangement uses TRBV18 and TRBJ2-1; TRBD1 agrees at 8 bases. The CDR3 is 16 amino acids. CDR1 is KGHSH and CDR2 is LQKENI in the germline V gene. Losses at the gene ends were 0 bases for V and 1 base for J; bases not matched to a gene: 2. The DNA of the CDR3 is TGTGCCAGCTCACCACCGGGACAGGATTCCTACAATGAGCAGTTCTTC. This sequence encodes CASSPPGQDSYNEQFF. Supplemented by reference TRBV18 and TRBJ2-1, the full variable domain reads NAGVMQNPRHLVRRRGQEARLRCSPMKGHSHVYWYRQLPEEGLKFMVYLQKENIIDESGMPKERFSAEFPKEGPSILRIQQVVRGDSAAYFCASSPPGQDSYNEQFFGPGTRLTVL.

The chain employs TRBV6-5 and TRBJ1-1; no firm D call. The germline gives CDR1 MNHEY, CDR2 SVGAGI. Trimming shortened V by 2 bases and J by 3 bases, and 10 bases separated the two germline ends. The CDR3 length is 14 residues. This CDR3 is CASSYRARDTEAFF. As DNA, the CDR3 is TGTGCCAGCAGTTACAGGGCCAGAGACACTGAAGCTTTCTTT.